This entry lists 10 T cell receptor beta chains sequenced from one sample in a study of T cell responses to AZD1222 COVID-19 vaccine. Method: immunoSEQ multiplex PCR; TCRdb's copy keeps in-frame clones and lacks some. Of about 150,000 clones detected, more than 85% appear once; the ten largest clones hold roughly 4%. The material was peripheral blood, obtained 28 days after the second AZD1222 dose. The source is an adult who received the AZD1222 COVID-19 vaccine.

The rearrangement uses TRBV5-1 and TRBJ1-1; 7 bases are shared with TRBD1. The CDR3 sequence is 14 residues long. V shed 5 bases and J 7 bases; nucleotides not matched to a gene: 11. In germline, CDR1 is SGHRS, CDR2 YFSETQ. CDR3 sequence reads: CASRQTGTRLEAFF. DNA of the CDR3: TGCGCCAGCAGGCAGACAGGGACTCGCCTTGAAGCTTTCTTT.

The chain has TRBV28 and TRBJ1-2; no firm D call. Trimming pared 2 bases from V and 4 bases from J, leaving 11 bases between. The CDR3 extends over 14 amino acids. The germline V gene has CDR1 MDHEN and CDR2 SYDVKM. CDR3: CASSLPGSSYGYTF. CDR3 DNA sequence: TGTGCCAGCAGTTTACCGGGGTCGTCCTATGGCTACACCTTC.

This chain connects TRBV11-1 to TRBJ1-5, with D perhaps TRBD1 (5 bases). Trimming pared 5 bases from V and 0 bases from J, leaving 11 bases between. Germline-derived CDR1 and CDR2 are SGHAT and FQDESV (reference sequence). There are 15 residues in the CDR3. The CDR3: CASSPDRDSNQPQHF. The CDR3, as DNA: TGTGCCAGCAGCCCCGACAGAGATAGCAATCAGCCCCAGCATTTT.

Here the CDR3 reads CATTGGTGKKETQYF. The CDR3 DNA sequence: TGTGCCACCACGGGCGGGACAGGGAAAAAAGAGACCCAGTACTTC. The chain combines TRBV24-1 with TRBJ2-5; 9 bases fit TRBD1. J gave up 3 bases and V 8 bases, and 9 bases lay outside the gene matches. This CDR3 has 15 amino acids. CDR1 and CDR2 (germline): KGHDR, SFDVKD.

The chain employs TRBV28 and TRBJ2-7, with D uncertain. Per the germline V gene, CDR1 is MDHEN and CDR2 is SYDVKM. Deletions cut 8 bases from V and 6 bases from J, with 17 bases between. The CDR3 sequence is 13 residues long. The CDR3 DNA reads TGTGCCAGCCGGGCCCCCAAGACTTTCGAGCAGTACTTC. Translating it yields CASRAPKTFEQYF.

CDR3 protein: CASSLAPTDTQYF. The CDR3 DNA reads as TGTGCCAGCAGCTTAGCCCCCACAGATACGCAGTATTTT. The chain employs TRBV7-8 and TRBJ2-3, with D uncertain. Between the trimmed V and J ends, which lost 0 bases and 2 bases, there was a span of 3 bases. This CDR3 region has 13 residues. The germline gives CDR1 SGHVS, CDR2 FQNEAQ.

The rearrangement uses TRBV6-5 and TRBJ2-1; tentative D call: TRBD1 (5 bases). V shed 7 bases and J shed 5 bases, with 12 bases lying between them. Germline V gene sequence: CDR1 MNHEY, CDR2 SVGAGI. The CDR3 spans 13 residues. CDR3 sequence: CASTPQGDNEQFF. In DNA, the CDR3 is TGTGCCAGCACCCCCCAGGGCGACAATGAGCAGTTCTTC.

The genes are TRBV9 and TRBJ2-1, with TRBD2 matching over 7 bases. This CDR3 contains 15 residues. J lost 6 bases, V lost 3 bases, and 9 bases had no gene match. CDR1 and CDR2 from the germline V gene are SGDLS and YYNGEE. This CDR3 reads CASSAYGRSGNEQFF. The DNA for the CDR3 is TGTGCCAGCAGCGCCTACGGGAGGAGCGGCAATGAGCAGTTCTTC.

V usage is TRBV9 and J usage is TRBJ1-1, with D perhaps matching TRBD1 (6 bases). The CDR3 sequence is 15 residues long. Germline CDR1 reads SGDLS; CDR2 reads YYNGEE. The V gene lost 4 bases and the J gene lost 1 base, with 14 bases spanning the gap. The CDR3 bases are TGTGCCAGCAGCTCAGGCGACAGGCGGAACACTGAAGCTTTCTTT. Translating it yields CASSSGDRRNTEAFF.

This CDR3 is CASSYSGGSTEAFF. The CDR3 nucleotides read TGTGCCAGCAGTTACTCCGGGGGGTCCACTGAAGCTTTCTTT. This chain joins TRBV6-2 or TRBV6-3 and TRBJ1-1, with D possibly matching TRBD1 (5 bases). V lost 0 bases and J lost 4, with 9 bases in between. The V gene's germline CDR1 is MNHEY and CDR2 SVGEGT. The CDR3 length is 14 residues.